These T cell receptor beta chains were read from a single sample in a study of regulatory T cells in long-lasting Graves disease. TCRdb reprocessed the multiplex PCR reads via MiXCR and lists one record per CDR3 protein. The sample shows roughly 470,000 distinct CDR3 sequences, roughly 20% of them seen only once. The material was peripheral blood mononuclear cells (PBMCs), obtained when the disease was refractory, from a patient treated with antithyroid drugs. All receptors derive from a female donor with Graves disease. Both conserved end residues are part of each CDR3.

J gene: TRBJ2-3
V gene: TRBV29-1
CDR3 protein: CSVLRGTDTQYF

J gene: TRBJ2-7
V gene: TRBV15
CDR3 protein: CATSRVAMTSGSYEQYF

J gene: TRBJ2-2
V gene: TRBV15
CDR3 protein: CATSRGSGELFF

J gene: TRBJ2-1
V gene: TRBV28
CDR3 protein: CASSFGTGGGEQFF

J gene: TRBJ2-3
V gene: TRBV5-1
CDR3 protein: CASQRLAGASDTQYF

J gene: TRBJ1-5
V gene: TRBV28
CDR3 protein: CASGDRGFNQPQHF

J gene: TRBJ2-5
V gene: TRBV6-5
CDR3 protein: CASSYQPPAPQETQYF

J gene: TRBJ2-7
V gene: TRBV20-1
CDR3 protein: CSARWARTGFEQYF

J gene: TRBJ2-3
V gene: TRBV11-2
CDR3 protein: CASSGRTFSNTDTQYF

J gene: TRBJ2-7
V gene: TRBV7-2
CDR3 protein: CASSPIGPTTYEQYF